Presented here are 6 T cell receptor beta chains from one specimen sequenced in a study of tumor and adjacent non-tumor tissue in lung cancer. This sample's RNA came from whole unsorted tissue. The library came from three nested PCR rounds adapted from ARM-PCR protocols. One entry per CDR3 protein, called by TCRdb with MiXCR from the multiplex PCR reads. The sample shows 78,000 or so distinct CDR3 sequences, around 85% of them seen only once. The sequencing input was lung tumor tissue. The receptor source for this set is a woman aged 45 to 65 with non-small cell lung cancer.

The table lists this clonotype with a few counts. A much bigger clone sits one base away, suggesting this may be a read error. The genes are TRBV7-2 and TRBJ2-7; 12 bases are shared with TRBD2. There are 15 residues in the CDR3. CDR1 is SGHTA and CDR2 is FQGNSA in the germline V gene. CDR3 DNA sequence: TGTGCCAACAGCCCAACTAGCGGGAGGATTTACGAGCAGTACTTC. Amino acid sequence: CANSPTSGRIYEQYF.

This sequence joins TRBV20-1 and TRBJ2-3, with 9 bases matching TRBD2. V shed 3 bases and J 0 bases; nucleotides not matched to a gene: 22. The germline V gene encodes CDR1 DFQATT and CDR2 SNEGSKA (reference sequence). The CDR3 runs to 21 residues. This chain's CDR3 is CSASPRRGAVAGVTSTDTQYF. CDR3 nucleotide sequence: TGCAGTGCTAGTCCCCGACGGGGGGCGGTAGCGGGAGTGACTAGCACAGATACGCAGTATTTT.

The chain combines TRBV29-1 with TRBJ1-1; unclear D gene. CDR1 and CDR2 (germline): SQVTM, ANQGSEA. The CDR3 spans 14 residues. Trimming shortened V by 5 bases and J by 3 bases, and 16 bases separated the two germline ends. CDR3 sequence reads: CSVSRRFLDTEAFF. In DNA form, the CDR3 reads TGCAGCGTTAGCAGGAGGTTTCTCGACACTGAAGCTTTCTTT.

Details on this clonotype: The missing conserved phenylalanine or tryptophan at the end of this CDR3 makes a read error likely. V usage is TRBV6-1 and J usage is TRBJ2-3; D is possibly TRBD1 or TRBD2 (5 bases each). Germline V CDR1 and CDR2: MNHNS, SASEGT. The CDR3 is 15 amino acids. CDR3 sequence reads: CGSRRNRDSTDTQYS. CDR3 in DNA: TGTGGCAGCAGAAGGAACCGGGACAGCACAGATACGCAGTATTCT.

V usage is TRBV10-3 and J usage is TRBJ2-1; TRBD2 matches 7 bases. This CDR3 has 17 amino acids. V lost 11 bases to trimming and J lost 0 bases; unmatched junction nucleotides: 16. Germline assignment: CDR1 ENHRY and CDR2 SYGVKD. The CDR3 is CAVSRLAEGSSYNEQFF. The CDR3 DNA reads TGTGCCGTCTCACGGCTAGCGGAAGGGAGCTCCTACAATGAGCAGTTCTTC.

This sequence joins TRBV12-3 or TRBV12-4 and TRBJ2-3; TRBD2 matches 8 bases. This CDR3 region has 18 residues. V dropped 3 bases and J dropped 5; count of bases not matched to a gene: 16. Here the CDR3 DNA reads TGTGCCAGCAGTTTCCCCACCCTTAGCGGGAAGATGGGAGATACGCAGTATTTT. It is translated as CASSFPTLSGKMGDTQYF.